This entry describes one T cell receptor beta chain. The sample holds a few counts of this clonotype. Its antigen specificity is not known. No quality values exist for individual bases; no much larger clone is one base distant. These data belong to a study of T-cell reconstitution after alpha-beta-depleted transplantation in children (dated by TCRdb to 2016 to 2017). Regarding the complete study: The study quantitatively tracked T-cell immune reconstitution after TCRalphabeta/CD19-depleted allogeneic hematopoietic cell transplantation in children using TCR repertoire profiling.

The germline V gene specifies SQVTM as CDR1 and ANQGSEA as CDR2. From its cysteine to its phenylalanine, the CDR3 spans 12 amino acids. Only CDR3 DNA remains: 36 bases, in frame from the first base. Trimming takes 3 bases from V and 0 bases from J, and the germline ends sit 4 bases apart. The method was PCR. Reads for this sample came from an Illumina HiSeq 2500. To normalize quantification of the TCRbeta repertoire, the TCR libraries were built with molecular barcoding that relied on unique molecular identifiers. TCRdb took the public reads, trimmed them with fastp at Q25, ran MiXCR for clone calling and kept in-frame beta chains. Records with the same CDR3 protein are collapsed into one entry carrying the most frequent genes and DNA. The sample contains around 380,000 distinct CDR3 sequences, roughly a tenth of them found a single time. The ten largest account for nearly 5.5% of the sample.

The material sequenced was PBMCs from the stem cell graft donor, taken from the stem cell graft. The rearranged chain carries TRBV29-1 and TRBJ2-3, with the D segment identity uncertain. This sequence originates from a human donor who donated a stem cell graft to a child with acute myeloid leukemia. The DNA sequence reads TGCAGCGTTGACCGGAGCACAGATACGCAGTATTTT. Translated, this is CSVDRSTDTQYF.